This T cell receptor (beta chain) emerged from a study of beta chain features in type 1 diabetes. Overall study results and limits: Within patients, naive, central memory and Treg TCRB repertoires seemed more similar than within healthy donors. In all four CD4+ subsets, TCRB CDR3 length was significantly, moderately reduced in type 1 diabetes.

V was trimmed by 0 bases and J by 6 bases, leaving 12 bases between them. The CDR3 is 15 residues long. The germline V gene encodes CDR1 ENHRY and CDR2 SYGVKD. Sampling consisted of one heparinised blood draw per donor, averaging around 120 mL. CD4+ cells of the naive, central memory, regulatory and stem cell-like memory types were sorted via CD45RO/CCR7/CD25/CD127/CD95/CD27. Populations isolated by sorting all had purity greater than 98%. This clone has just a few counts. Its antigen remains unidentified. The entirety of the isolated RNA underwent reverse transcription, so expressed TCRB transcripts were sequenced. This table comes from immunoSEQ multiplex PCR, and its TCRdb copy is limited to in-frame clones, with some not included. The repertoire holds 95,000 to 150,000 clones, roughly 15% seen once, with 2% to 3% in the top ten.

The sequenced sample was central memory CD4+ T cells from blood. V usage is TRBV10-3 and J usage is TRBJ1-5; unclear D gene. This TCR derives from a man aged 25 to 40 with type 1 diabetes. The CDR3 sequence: CAISESTIRVQPQHF. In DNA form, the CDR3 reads TGTGCCATCAGTGAGTCGACAATTAGGGTTCAGCCCCAGCATTTT.